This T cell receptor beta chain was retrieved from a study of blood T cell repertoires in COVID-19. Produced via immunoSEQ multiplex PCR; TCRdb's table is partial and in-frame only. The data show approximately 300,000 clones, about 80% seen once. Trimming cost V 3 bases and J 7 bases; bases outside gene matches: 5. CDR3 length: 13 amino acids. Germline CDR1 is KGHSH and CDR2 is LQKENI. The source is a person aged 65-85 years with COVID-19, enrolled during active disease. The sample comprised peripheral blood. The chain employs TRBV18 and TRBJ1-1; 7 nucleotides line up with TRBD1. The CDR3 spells CASSPVQGGEAFF. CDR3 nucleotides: TGTGCCAGCTCACCTGTCCAGGGGGGTGAAGCTTTCTTT.